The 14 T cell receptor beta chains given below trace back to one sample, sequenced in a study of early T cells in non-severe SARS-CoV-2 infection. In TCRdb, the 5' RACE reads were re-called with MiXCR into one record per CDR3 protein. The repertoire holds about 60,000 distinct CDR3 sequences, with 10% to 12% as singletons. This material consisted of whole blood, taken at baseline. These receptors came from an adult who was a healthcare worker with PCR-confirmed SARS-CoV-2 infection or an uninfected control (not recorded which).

DNA of the CDR3: TGTGCCAGCAGTGACTCGAACGATGACGGTGAGCAGTTCTTC. It codes for CASSDSNDDGEQFF. The rearrangement uses TRBV6-4 and TRBJ2-1, with D unresolved. The germline V gene encodes CDR1 MRHNA and CDR2 SNTAGT. The CDR3 loop spans 14 amino acids. V gave up 0 bases and J gave up 9 bases, with 12 bases separating them.

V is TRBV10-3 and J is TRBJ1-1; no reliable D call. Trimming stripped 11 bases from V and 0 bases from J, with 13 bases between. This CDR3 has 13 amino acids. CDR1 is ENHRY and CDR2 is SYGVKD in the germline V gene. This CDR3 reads CAQSRSVNTEAFF. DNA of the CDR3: TGTGCCCAAAGCCGCTCCGTGAACACTGAAGCTTTCTTT.

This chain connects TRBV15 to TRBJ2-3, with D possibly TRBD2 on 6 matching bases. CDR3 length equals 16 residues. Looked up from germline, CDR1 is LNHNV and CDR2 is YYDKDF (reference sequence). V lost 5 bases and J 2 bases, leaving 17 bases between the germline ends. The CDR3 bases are TGTGCCACCAGCCTCTTCGGGTCGGGAGACACAGATACGCAGTATTTT. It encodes CATSLFGSGDTDTQYF.

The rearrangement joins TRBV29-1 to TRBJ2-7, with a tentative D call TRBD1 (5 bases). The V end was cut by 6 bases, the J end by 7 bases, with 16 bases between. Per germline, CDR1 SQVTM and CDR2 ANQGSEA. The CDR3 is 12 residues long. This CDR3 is CSVATGFREQYF. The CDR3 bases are TGCAGCGTCGCCACAGGTTTCCGGGAGCAGTACTTC.

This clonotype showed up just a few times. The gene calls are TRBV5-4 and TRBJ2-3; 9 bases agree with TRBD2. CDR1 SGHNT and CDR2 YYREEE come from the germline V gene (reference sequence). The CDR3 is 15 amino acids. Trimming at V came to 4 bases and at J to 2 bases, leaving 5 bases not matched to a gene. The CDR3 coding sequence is TGTGCCAGCAGCCGAAGCGGGGGGTACACAGATACGCAGTATTTT. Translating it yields CASSRSGGYTDTQYF.

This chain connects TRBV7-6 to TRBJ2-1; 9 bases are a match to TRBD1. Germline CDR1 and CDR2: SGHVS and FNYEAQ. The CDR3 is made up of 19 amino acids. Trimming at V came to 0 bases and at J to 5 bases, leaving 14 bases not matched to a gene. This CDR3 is CASSLAFMRGQGADNEQFF. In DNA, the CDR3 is TGTGCCAGCAGCTTAGCGTTCATGAGGGGACAGGGAGCAGACAATGAGCAGTTCTTC.

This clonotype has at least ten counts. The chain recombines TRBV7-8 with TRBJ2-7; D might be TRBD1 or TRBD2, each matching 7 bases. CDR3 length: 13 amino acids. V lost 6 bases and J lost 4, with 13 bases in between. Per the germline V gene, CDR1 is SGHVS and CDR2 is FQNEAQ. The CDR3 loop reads CASRSGGAYEQYF. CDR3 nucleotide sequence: TGTGCCAGCAGATCAGGGGGGGCTTACGAGCAGTACTTC.

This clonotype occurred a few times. The CDR3 sequence is CASSQVRGTSLYEQYF. DNA of the CDR3: TGTGCCAGCAGCCAAGTGAGGGGGACTAGCTTGTACGAGCAGTACTTC. This chain uses TRBV4-2 with TRBJ2-7; 9 bases line up with TRBD2. Per the germline V gene, CDR1 is LGHNA and CDR2 is YNFKEQ. There are 16 residues in the CDR3. V lost 1 base to trimming and J lost 4 bases; unmatched junction nucleotides: 8.

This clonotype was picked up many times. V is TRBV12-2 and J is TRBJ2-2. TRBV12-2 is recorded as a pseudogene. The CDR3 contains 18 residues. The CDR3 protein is CASRLFDGVYANTGELFF. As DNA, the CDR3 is TGTGCAAGTCGCTTATTCGACGGGGTTTACGCGAACACCGGGGAGCTGTTTTTT.

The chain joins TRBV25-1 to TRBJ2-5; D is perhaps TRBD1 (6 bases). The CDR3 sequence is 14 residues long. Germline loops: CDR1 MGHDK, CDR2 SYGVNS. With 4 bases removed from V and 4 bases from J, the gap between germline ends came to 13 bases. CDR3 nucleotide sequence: TGTGCCAGCAGTGGGACCGGACAGTTAGAGACCCAGTACTTC. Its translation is CASSGTGQLETQYF.

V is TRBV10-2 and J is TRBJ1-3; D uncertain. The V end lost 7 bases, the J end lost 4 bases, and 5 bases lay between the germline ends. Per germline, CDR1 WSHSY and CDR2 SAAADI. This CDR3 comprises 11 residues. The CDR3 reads CASMQGNTIYF. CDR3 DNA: TGCGCCAGCATGCAGGGAAACACCATATATTTT.

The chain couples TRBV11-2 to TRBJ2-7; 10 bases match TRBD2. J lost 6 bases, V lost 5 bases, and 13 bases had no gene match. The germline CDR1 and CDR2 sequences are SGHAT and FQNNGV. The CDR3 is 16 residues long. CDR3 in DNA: TGTGCCAGCAGCCCCCTAGCGGGGGTGGTGGGAGTCGAGCAGTACTTC. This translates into CASSPLAGVVGVEQYF.

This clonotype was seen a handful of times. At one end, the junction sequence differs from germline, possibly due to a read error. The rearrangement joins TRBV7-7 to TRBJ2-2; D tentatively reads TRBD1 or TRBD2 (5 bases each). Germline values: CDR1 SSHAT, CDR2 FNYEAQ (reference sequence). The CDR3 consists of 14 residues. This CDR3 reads CASSPSGTTGELFF. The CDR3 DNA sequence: TGTGCTAGCAGCCCATCCGGGACCACCGGGGAGCTGTTTTTT.

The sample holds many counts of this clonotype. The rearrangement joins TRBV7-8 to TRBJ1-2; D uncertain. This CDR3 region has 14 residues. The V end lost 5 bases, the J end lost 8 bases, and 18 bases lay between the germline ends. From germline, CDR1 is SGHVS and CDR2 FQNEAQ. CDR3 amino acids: CASSPPGYLGGYTF. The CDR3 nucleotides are TGTGCCAGCAGCCCCCCGGGCTACCTTGGAGGCTACACCTTC.